The sequence of this T cell receptor (beta chain) was determined in a study of blood T cell repertoires in COVID-19. At the level of the study: COVID-19 samples from acute and convalescent phases originated in the United States, Italy and Spain. Sample material is recorded as cDNA or gDNA derived from T cells, B-cell-depleted T cells, or PBMCs.

Some clones are missing from TCRdb's copy, which holds only in-frame ones; the method was immunoSEQ multiplex PCR. The sample lists roughly 150,000 clones, 70% to 90% occurring once. Germline-derived CDR1 and CDR2 are LNHNV and YYDKDF (reference sequence). The V segment lost 0 bases and the J segment 9 bases; nucleotides outside the gene matches: 7. The CDR3 is 16 amino acids. V gene TRBV15 combines with J gene TRBJ2-1; 11 nucleotides line up with TRBD2. Sequenced: peripheral blood. The sequence was obtained from a human donor in a cohort sampled during active COVID-19. The CDR3 region is CATSRDRPSGGREQFF. CDR3 DNA: TGTGCCACCAGCAGAGATCGGCCTAGCGGGGGGCGTGAGCAGTTCTTC.